The 4 T cell receptor beta chains given below trace back to one sample, sequenced in a study of blood T cell repertoires in COVID-19. The method was immunoSEQ multiplex PCR; TCRdb's version includes in-frame clones alone and lacks a portion of them. The sample contains 400,000 to 550,000 clones, roughly 85% of which appear only once. The specimen sequenced was PBMCs or T cells enriched from blood (not recorded which). The receptors derive from a woman between 18 and 29 years old with acute COVID-19.

The V call is TRBV27, the J call TRBJ2-7, with D perhaps TRBD1 (6 bases). There are 16 residues in the CDR3. The V end was cut by 2 bases, the J end by 0 bases, with 14 bases between. Germline V gene data show CDR1 as MNHEY and CDR2 as SMNVEV (reference sequence). CDR3 residues: CASSLGWDTSSYEQYF. The CDR3, as DNA: TGTGCCAGCAGTTTAGGGTGGGACACCAGCTCCTACGAGCAGTACTTC.

In its sample, this clone was seen a few times. The rearrangement links TRBV4-1 to TRBJ2-1; D is perhaps TRBD1 (7 bases). V lost 3 bases, J lost 0 bases, and 15 bases lay in between. This CDR3 has 17 amino acids. CDR1 is MGHRA, CDR2 YSYEKL, per germline. CDR3 DNA sequence: TGCGCCAGCAGCCATGCCCCGGGGGACAGCTCCTACAATGAGCAGTTCTTC. Its translation is CASSHAPGDSSYNEQFF.

The rearrangement links TRBV19 to TRBJ1-2; the match to TRBD1 covers 11 bases. With 4 bases clipped from V and 4 bases from J, the junction kept 2 bases outside the gene matches. CDR1 is LNHDA, CDR2 SQIVND, per germline (reference sequence). The CDR3 totals 14 residues. The CDR3 loop is CASSNGQGAYGYTF. The CDR3 coding sequence is TGTGCCAGTAGTAATGGACAGGGGGCCTATGGCTACACCTTC.

The chain carries TRBV11-3 and TRBJ2-7, with 11 bases identical to TRBD1. Germline lookup yields CDR1 SGHNT and CDR2 YENEEA. The J segment lost 7 bases and the V segment lost 5 bases, leaving 4 bases of the junction unmatched. This CDR3 has 13 residues. The CDR3 nucleotides read TGTGCCAGCAGCGAAGGGACAGGGGGAGAGCAGTACTTC. This encodes CASSEGTGGEQYF.